These T cell receptor beta chains were read from a single sample in a study of graft-versus-host responses after intestinal transplantation. Libraries were prepared by immunoSEQ multiplex PCR; TCRdb keeps only in-frame clonotypes and omits some of them. The sample lists just over 20,000 clones; 85% to 90% were seen once. The material was PBMCs, obtained 65 to 70 days after intestinal transplantation. These receptors came from a human patient who received an intestinal transplant, so some T cells may come from the graft donor. CDR3s include the opening cysteine and the closing phenylalanine or tryptophan. D genes are given only for firm matches. Size tells how often a clone was seen (once, few, many) or the class of an expanded clone, and some rows leave it out.

D	V	size	J	CDR3	DNA
.	TRBV10-3	.	TRBJ2-7	CAISEDTGDYEQYF	TGTGCCATCAGTGAGGACACGGGGGACTACGAGCAGTACTTC
TRBD1	TRBV4-3	.	TRBJ2-7	CASSQGTRGYEQYF	TGCGCCAGCAGCCAAGGGACCAGGGGGTACGAGCAGTACTTC
.	TRBV5-5	.	TRBJ1-5	CASSLEPSVSQPQHF	TGTGCCAGCAGCTTGGAACCGTCAGTATCCCAGCCCCAGCATTTT
.	TRBV10-3	.	TRBJ2-2	CAIRAGTRTGELFF	TGTGCCATCAGAGCCGGGACACGGACCGGGGAGCTGTTTTTT
TRBD1	TRBV5-8	.	TRBJ2-7	CASSLELDRDYEQYF	TGTGCCAGCAGCCTGGAACTGGACAGGGACTACGAGCAGTACTTC
TRBD1	TRBV9	.	TRBJ1-2	CASSVRDRGYGYTF	TGTGCCAGCAGCGTACGGGACAGGGGCTATGGCTACACCTTC
.	TRBV29-1	.	TRBJ2-2	CSVVLEGAGELFF	TGCAGCGTTGTCCTAGAGGGGGCCGGGGAGCTGTTTTTT
.	TRBV7-2	.	TRBJ2-5	CASSSGRPGYQETQYF	TGTGCCAGCAGCTCAGGGCGCCCTGGGTACCAAGAGACCCAGTACTTC
.	TRBV6-1	.	TRBJ2-1	CASSEYGPGEQFF	TGTGCCAGCAGTGAATATGGGCCTGGTGAGCAGTTCTTC
.	TRBV6-5	.	TRBJ1-2	CASSSAGPRGYTF	TGTGCCAGCAGTTCCGCCGGGCCCCGCGGCTACACCTTC
.	TRBV23-1	.	TRBJ1-2	CASSQSEGSGYTF	TGCGCCAGCAGTCAATCTGAGGGAAGTGGCTACACCTTC
TRBD2	TRBV4-3	.	TRBJ2-5	CASSQLPGLAGGQETQYF	TGCGCCAGCAGCCAATTGCCGGGACTAGCGGGGGGCCAAGAGACCCAGTACTTC
.	TRBV11-3	.	TRBJ1-3	CASSLGAAGNTIYF	TGTGCCAGCAGCTTAGGTGCAGCTGGAAACACCATATATTTT
.	TRBV27	.	TRBJ1-3	CASSLYGGNTIYF	TGTGCCAGCAGTTTATATGGTGGAAACACCATATATTTT
.	TRBV27	.	TRBJ2-1	CASRQGNEQFF	TGTGCCAGCAGGCAGGGCAATGAGCAGTTCTTC
.	TRBV4-3	.	TRBJ1-1	CASSQDSAVNTEAFF	TGCGCCAGCAGCCAAGATAGTGCGGTGAACACTGAAGCTTTCTTT
.	TRBV7-6	.	TRBJ2-2	CASSLAGGQNTGELFF	TGTGCCAGCAGCTTAGCGGGGGGGCAGAACACCGGGGAGCTGTTTTTT
.	TRBV4-3	.	TRBJ2-7	CASSQELDYHSYEQYF	TGCGCCAGCAGCCAAGAACTGGACTACCACTCCTACGAGCAGTACTTC
TRBD1	TRBV7-8	.	TRBJ1-3	CASSSGQGTNTIYF	TGTGCCAGCAGCTCAGGACAGGGGACAAACACCATATATTTT
.	TRBV25-1	.	TRBJ1-2	CASSGGENYGYTF	TGTGCCAGCAGTGGGGGGGAAAACTATGGCTACACCTTC
.	TRBV5-1	.	TRBJ1-1	CASSLKYGVRRRWAFF	TGCGCCAGCAGCTTGAAGTATGGGGTAAGGCGTCGGTGGGCTTTCTTT
.	TRBV7-8	.	TRBJ1-5	CASSLGGQGQPQHF	TGTGCCAGCAGCTTAGGCGGGCAGGGTCAGCCCCAGCATTTT
.	TRBV5-6	.	TRBJ2-7	CASSFAVSSYEQYF	TGTGCCAGCAGCTTCGCTGTCAGCTCCTACGAGCAGTACTTC
.	TRBV14	.	TRBJ1-3	CASSQADSSSRTGFSGNTIYF	TGTGCCAGCAGCCAAGCCGATTCAAGTTCCAGAACAGGGTTCTCTGGAAACACCATATATTTT
TRBD1	TRBV7-2	.	TRBJ2-7	CASSLGTGFVEQYF	TGTGCCAGCAGCCTAGGGACAGGGTTCGTCGAGCAGTACTTC
.	TRBV21-1	.	TRBJ1-1	CASSNWWEDSLNTEAFF	TGTGCCAGCAGCAATTGGTGGGAGGACAGTTTGAACACTGAAGCTTTCTTT
TRBD1	TRBV7-9	.	TRBJ1-1	CASSPFTGGAAEAFF	TGTGCCAGCAGCCCGTTTACAGGGGGCGCCGCTGAAGCTTTCTTT
TRBD2	TRBV4-3	few	TRBJ2-3	CASSQELAGGTDTQYF	TGCGCCAGCAGCCAAGAACTAGCGGGGGGCACAGATACGCAGTATTTT
TRBD1	TRBV4-3	.	TRBJ1-2	CASKTGTGRADYGYTF	TGCGCCAGTAAGACCGGGACAGGTAGAGCGGACTATGGCTACACCTTC
.	TRBV4-3	.	TRBJ1-6	CASSQDITLGGSPLHF	TGCGCCAGCAGCCAAGATATTACCCTGGGGGGTTCACCCCTCCACTTT
.	TRBV30	.	TRBJ2-7	CAWSLSDHLSSYEQYF	TGTGCCTGGAGTCTCAGCGATCACCTTAGCTCCTACGAGCAGTACTTC
TRBD2	TRBV18	.	TRBJ2-5	CASSPLGRETQYF	TGTGCCAGCTCACCACTCGGGAGGGAGACCCAGTACTTC
TRBD1	TRBV7-2	.	TRBJ1-2	CASSLDRGYGYTF	TGTGCCAGCAGCTTAGACAGGGGCTATGGCTACACCTTC
.	TRBV19	.	TRBJ2-7	CASSIAKGYEQYF	TGTGCCAGTAGTATAGCTAAGGGGTACGAGCAGTACTTC
TRBD1	TRBV5-4	.	TRBJ1-1	CASSLAQGAVTEAFF	TGTGCCAGCAGCTTGGCCCAGGGGGCGGTCACTGAAGCTTTCTTT
.	TRBV5-1	.	TRBJ1-1	CASSLEGGEGTEAFF	TGCGCCAGCAGCTTGGAGGGGGGCGAAGGCACTGAAGCTTTCTTT
.	TRBV23-1	.	TRBJ2-3	CASSQLDSTDTQYF	TGCGCCAGCAGTCAGTTGGACAGCACAGATACGCAGTATTTT